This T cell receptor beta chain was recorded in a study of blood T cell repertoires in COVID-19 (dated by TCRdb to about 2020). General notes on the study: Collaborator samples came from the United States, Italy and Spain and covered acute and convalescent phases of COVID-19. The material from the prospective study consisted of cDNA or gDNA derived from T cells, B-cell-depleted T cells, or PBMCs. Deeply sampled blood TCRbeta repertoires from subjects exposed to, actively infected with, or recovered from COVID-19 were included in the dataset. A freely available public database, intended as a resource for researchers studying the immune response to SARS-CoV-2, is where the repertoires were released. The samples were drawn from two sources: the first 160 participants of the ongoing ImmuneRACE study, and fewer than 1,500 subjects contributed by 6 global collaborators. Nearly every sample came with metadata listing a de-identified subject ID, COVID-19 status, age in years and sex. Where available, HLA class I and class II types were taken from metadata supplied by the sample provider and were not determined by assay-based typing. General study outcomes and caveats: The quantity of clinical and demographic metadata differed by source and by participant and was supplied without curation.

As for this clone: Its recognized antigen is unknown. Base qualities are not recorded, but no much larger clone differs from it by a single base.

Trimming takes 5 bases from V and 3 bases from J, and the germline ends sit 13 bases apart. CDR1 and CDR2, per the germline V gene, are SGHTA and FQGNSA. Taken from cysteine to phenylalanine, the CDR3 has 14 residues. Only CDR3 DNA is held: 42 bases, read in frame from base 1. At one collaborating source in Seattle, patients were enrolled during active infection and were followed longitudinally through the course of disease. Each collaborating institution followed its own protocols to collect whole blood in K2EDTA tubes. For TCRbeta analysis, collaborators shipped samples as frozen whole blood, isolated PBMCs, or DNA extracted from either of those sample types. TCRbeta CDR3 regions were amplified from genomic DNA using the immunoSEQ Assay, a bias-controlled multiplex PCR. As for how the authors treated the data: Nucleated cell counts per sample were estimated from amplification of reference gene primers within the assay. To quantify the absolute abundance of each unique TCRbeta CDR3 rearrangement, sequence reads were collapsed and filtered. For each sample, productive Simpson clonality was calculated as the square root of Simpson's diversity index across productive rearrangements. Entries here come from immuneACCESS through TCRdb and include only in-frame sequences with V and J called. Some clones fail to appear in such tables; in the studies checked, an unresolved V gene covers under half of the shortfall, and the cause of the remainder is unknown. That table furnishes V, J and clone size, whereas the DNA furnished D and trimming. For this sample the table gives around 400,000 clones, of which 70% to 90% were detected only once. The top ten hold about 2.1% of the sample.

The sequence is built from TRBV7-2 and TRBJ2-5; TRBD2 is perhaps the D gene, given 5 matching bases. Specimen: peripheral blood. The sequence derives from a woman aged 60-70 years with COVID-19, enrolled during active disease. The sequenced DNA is TGTGCCAGCAGCCCAGCGGCACAGAAAGAGACCCAGTACTTC. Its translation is CASSPAAQKETQYF.